Below are 27 T cell receptor beta chains sequenced from a single sample in a study of T cells in Graves' hyperthyroidism and ophthalmopathy. RNA transcripts provided the source from which TCR beta CDR3 regions were amplified. A set of HTBI primers served as the primers for a first-round RT-PCR of the TCR CDR3. A single record per CDR3 protein comes from TCRdb applying MiXCR to the multiplex PCR reads. The table records approximately 270,000 distinct CDR3 sequences, about 14% of them present only once. Source material: blood. The receptors originated from a woman aged 40 to 49 with Graves' hyperthyroidism that later progressed to Graves' ophthalmopathy.

This clonotype was seen at least ten times. The genes are TRBV15 and TRBJ2-1, with 9 bases lining up with TRBD2. Germline-derived CDR1 and CDR2 are LNHNV and YYDKDF (reference sequence). The CDR3 is 18 residues long. J lost 2 bases, V lost 1 base, and 9 bases had no gene match. The CDR3, as DNA: TGTGCCACCAGCAGAGCCCCGGGGGTAGCGGGAGCCTACAATGAGCAGTTCTTC. Translated, it gives CATSRAPGVAGAYNEQFF.

This clonotype showed up many times. The chain joins TRBV18 to TRBJ2-1, with 8 nucleotides matching TRBD2. V shed 1 base, J shed 7 bases, and the junction held 9 bases outside the gene matches. The CDR3 has 16 amino acids. Germline V lookup: CDR1 KGHSH, CDR2 LQKENI. The CDR3 region is CASSPLLRLAGNEQFF. The CDR3 DNA sequence: TGTGCCAGCTCACCACTTCTGAGGTTAGCGGGAAATGAGCAGTTCTTC.

Notes on this clonotype: One base away lies a much larger clone, so this may be a sequencing read error. CDR3 amino acids: CASSYRESSYNEQYF. The CDR3 DNA is TGTGCCAGCAGCTACAGGGAAAGCTCCTACAATGAGCAGTACTTC. The V call is TRBV6-5, the J call TRBJ2-1, with a weak D call TRBD1 (6 bases). Near its end, the DNA agrees better with TRBJ2-7, so the J call may be wrong. The germline V gene has CDR1 MNHEY and CDR2 SVGAGI. There are 15 residues in the CDR3.

The rearrangement joins TRBV6-2 or TRBV6-3 to TRBJ2-1, with 8 nucleotides matching TRBD2. The CDR3 contains 13 residues. Trimming removed 8 bases from V and 7 bases from J; junction bases left unmatched: 7. The germline V gene has CDR1 MNHEY and CDR2 SVGEGT. CDR3 DNA sequence: TGTGCCAGCCTGGGTAGCGGGAAGAATGAGCAGTTCTTC. Its translation is CASLGSGKNEQFF.

This clonotype has at least ten counts. The genes are TRBV2 and TRBJ2-7; maybe TRBD2 (5 bases). The CDR3 has 14 residues. Trimming stripped 8 bases from V and 3 bases from J, with 17 bases between. The germline V gene encodes CDR1 SNHLY and CDR2 FYNNEI. CDR3 amino acids: CASVALGGGYEQYF. The CDR3 nucleotides are TGTGCCAGCGTTGCCCTTGGTGGAGGCTACGAGCAGTACTTC.

This clonotype was counted many times. The gene calls are TRBV19 and TRBJ2-6; TRBD2 is a possible D gene (7 bases). The CDR3 contains 15 residues. The V gene's germline CDR1 is LNHDA and CDR2 SQIVND (reference sequence). V was shortened by 7 bases and J by 2 bases, with 12 bases between the two germline ends. CDR3 in DNA: TGTGCCAGTACCCTAGGGGGGGCTGGGGCCAACGTCCTGACTTTC. It specifies CASTLGGAGANVLTF.

This clonotype was counted ten times or more. This chain uses TRBV12-3 or TRBV12-4 with TRBJ2-1; D might be TRBD2 (5 bases). Trimming stripped 5 bases from V and 4 bases from J, with 21 bases between. The CDR3 spans 17 residues. The CDR3 reads CASSRHRKWSGYNEQFF. DNA of the CDR3: TGTGCCAGCAGTCGCCATAGAAAGTGGAGCGGTTACAATGAGCAGTTCTTC.

The table lists this clonotype with many counts. The chain joins TRBV20-1 to TRBJ2-2; TRBD2 matches 10 bases. Germline assignment: CDR1 DFQATT and CDR2 SNEGSKA (reference sequence). The length of the CDR3 is 14 residues. The trim removed 5 bases at V and 7 bases at J, leaving 7 bases unmatched. The CDR3 spells CSARQAGGLGELFF. DNA for the CDR3: TGCAGTGCTCGACAAGCGGGAGGGCTCGGGGAGCTGTTTTTT.

At least ten counts were recorded for this clonotype. J is TRBJ2-1 and V is TRBV5-1, with D possibly matching TRBD1 (6 bases). V shed 0 bases and J shed 5 bases, with 12 bases lying between them. Germline-derived CDR1 and CDR2 are SGHRS and YFSETQ. The CDR3 is 15 amino acids. CDR3 sequence (DNA): TGCGCCAGCAGCTTGGTGGTGACAGGCAACAATGAGCAGTTCTTC. Residues: CASSLVVTGNNEQFF.

This clonotype was counted ten times or more. This rearrangement joins TRBV24-1 to TRBJ2-3; no firm D call. The germline V gene has CDR1 KGHDR and CDR2 SFDVKD. The CDR3 runs 12 residues. With 10 bases removed from V and 2 bases from J, the gap between germline ends came to 9 bases. The chain's CDR3 is CATSSFTDTQYF. In DNA, the CDR3 is TGTGCCACGTCTTCTTTCACAGATACGCAGTATTTT.

This clonotype was counted between two and nine times. The genes are TRBV30 and TRBJ2-7, with D perhaps TRBD2 (6 bases). The CDR3 runs 18 residues. V gave up 1 base and J gave up 4 bases, with 26 bases separating them. Per the germline V gene, CDR1 is GTSNPN and CDR2 is SVGIG (reference sequence). As DNA, the CDR3 is TGTGCCTGGAGTGGGGTATTCGCACCTTATGGGGGGATGTACGAGCAGTACTTC. This encodes CAWSGVFAPYGGMYEQYF.

As regards this clonotype: The final CDR3 position lacks the conserved phenylalanine or tryptophan, pointing to a likely read error. The chain uses TRBV9 and TRBJ2-1; 7 bases align to TRBD1. Germline CDR1 SGDLS, CDR2 YYNGEE. The CDR3 consists of 15 residues. The junction had 5 bases not matched to a gene; V was cut back by 3 bases and J by 2 bases. The CDR3 is CASSANRGTYNEQFV. The CDR3 DNA follows: TGTGCCAGCAGCGCCAACAGGGGAACCTACAATGAGCAGTTCGTC.

This clonotype has ten or more counts. This rearrangement joins TRBV6-1 to TRBJ1-1; no firm D call. Trimming took off 6 bases at V and 4 bases at J, with 12 bases between the two ends. There are 13 residues in the CDR3. Germline CDR1 and CDR2: MNHNS and SASEGT. The CDR3 loop reads CASRYAGGTEAFF. The CDR3 DNA sequence: TGTGCCAGCAGGTACGCGGGAGGCACTGAAGCTTTCTTT.

This clonotype was detected a few times. The chain links TRBV20-1 to TRBJ1-5, with 10 bases identical to TRBD1. The CDR3 runs to 14 residues. The ends lost 5 bases at V and 4 bases at J; junction bases unmatched: 5. Per the germline V gene, CDR1 is DFQATT and CDR2 is SNEGSKA (reference sequence). This CDR3 is CSARGQGVNQPQHF. The CDR3 bases are TGCAGTGCTCGAGGACAGGGGGTGAATCAGCCCCAGCATTTT.

The chain combines TRBV19 with TRBJ1-1, with no clear D. The germline V gene has CDR1 LNHDA and CDR2 SQIVND (reference sequence). This CDR3 has 13 amino acids. Trimming took 3 bases from V and 1 from J, leaving 6 bases between them. This CDR3 is CASSIWENTEAFF. CDR3 sequence (DNA): TGTGCCAGTAGTATTTGGGAGAACACTGAAGCTTTCTTT.

This clonotype has a count of ten or more. The rearrangement uses TRBV12-3 or TRBV12-4 and TRBJ2-1; 12 positions match TRBD2. V dropped 3 bases and J dropped 12; count of bases not matched to a gene: 9. The CDR3 has 15 amino acids. DNA of the CDR3: TGTGCCAGCAGTTTTTGGTCTAGCGGGAGGGCCTCGCAGTTCTTC. This sequence encodes CASSFWSSGRASQFF.

The chain joins TRBV3-1 to TRBJ2-7; no definite D call. The length of the CDR3 is 13 residues. Per the germline V gene, CDR1 is LGHDT and CDR2 is YNNKEL (reference sequence). With 0 bases removed from V and 2 bases from J, the gap between germline ends came to 5 bases. CDR3 sequence reads: CASSQDRTYEQYF. In DNA, the CDR3 is TGTGCCAGCAGCCAAGACAGAACCTACGAGCAGTACTTC.

This clonotype has just a few counts. The J gene is TRBJ2-2, the V gene TRBV6-1; tentatively, D is TRBD1 (6 bases). The CDR3 loop spans 15 amino acids. Trimming cost V 3 bases and J 5 bases, with 13 bases left between them. Germline V gene data show CDR1 as MNHNS and CDR2 as SASEGT. DNA for the CDR3: TGTGCCAGCAGTGATGGAGCAGGGGAAACCGGGGAGCTGTTTTTT. Encoded protein: CASSDGAGETGELFF.

The DNA of the CDR3 is TGTGCCAGCAGCTTAGGCCCGGACAGGGACTGGAGAAACTATGGCTACACCTTC. Protein product: CASSLGPDRDWRNYGYTF. The chain employs TRBV13 and TRBJ1-2; TRBD1 aligns across 8 bases. The ends lost 0 bases at V and 2 bases at J; junction bases unmatched: 11. The CDR3 runs 18 residues. Looked up from germline, CDR1 is PRHDT and CDR2 is FYEKMQ (reference sequence).

CDR3 sequence: CASSRIMGGSGANVLTF. For the CDR3, the DNA is TGTGCCAGCAGCCGCATTATGGGGGGCTCTGGGGCCAACGTCCTGACTTTC. This chain joins TRBV14 and TRBJ2-6; D possibly corresponds to TRBD2 (6 bases). CDR1 and CDR2 (germline): SGHDN, FVKESK. Between the trimmed V and J ends, which lost 4 bases and 0 bases, there was a span of 13 bases. This CDR3 has 17 amino acids.

This clonotype was seen a few times. V and J are TRBV4-1 and TRBJ2-3; the match to TRBD1 covers 9 bases. The CDR3 extends over 17 amino acids. The V gene's germline CDR1 is MGHRA and CDR2 YSYEKL. V shed 1 base, J shed 1 base, and the junction held 6 bases outside the gene matches. The DNA of the CDR3 is TGCGCCAGCAGCCAAGTCCGTCGGGACAGGGGCACAGATACGCAGTATTTT. It codes for CASSQVRRDRGTDTQYF.

There are a few counts of this clonotype. The rearrangement uses TRBV5-1 and TRBJ2-2; D unclear. The V gene's germline CDR1 is SGHRS and CDR2 YFSETQ. V dropped 4 bases and J dropped 2 bases, with 3 bases sitting between them. The CDR3 consists of 12 residues. CDR3: CASSQNTGELFF. In nucleotides, the CDR3 is TGCGCCAGCAGCCAAAACACCGGGGAGCTGTTTTTT.

This clonotype was found many times. This chain links TRBV18 with TRBJ1-4, with 7 positions matching TRBD1. CDR1 and CDR2 from the germline V gene are KGHSH and LQKENI. The CDR3 length is 17 residues. V dropped 4 bases and J dropped 7; count of bases not matched to a gene: 15. The CDR3 protein is CASSRTGTASPGEKLFF. The CDR3 nucleotides read TGTGCCAGCTCACGAACAGGGACAGCTTCACCTGGTGAAAAACTGTTTTTT.

The gene calls are TRBV4-1 and TRBJ2-1; TRBD2 matches at 13 bases. CDR3 length: 17 amino acids. Per germline, CDR1 MGHRA and CDR2 YSYEKL. Germline trimming cut 4 bases from V and 6 bases from J; bases unmatched to any gene: 9. In DNA form, the CDR3 reads TGCGCCAGCAGCCTCCCAAGACTAGCGGGAGGCCGCAATGAGCAGTTCTTC. Its protein product is CASSLPRLAGGRNEQFF.

This clonotype was seen many times. The V and J genes are TRBV28 and TRBJ2-7; 11 bases fit TRBD2. The CDR3 is made up of 17 amino acids. V shed 2 bases and J 4 bases; nucleotides not matched to a gene: 10. The germline V gene has CDR1 MDHEN and CDR2 SYDVKM. The CDR3 bases are TGTGCCAGCAGTTTACGACTAGCGGGAATATATTCGTACGAGCAGTACTTC. It encodes CASSLRLAGIYSYEQYF.

This clonotype turned up a few times. The junction shows a germline mismatch at one end, possibly a read error. The chain joins TRBV6-5 to TRBJ1-1; 8 bases are shared with TRBD1. The CDR3 extends over 18 amino acids. Germline CDR1 is MNHEY and CDR2 is SVGAGI. CDR3 loop: CASSDSSLRQGAIREAFF. The CDR3 nucleotides read TGTGCCAGCAGTGACTCGAGTTTGAGGCAGGGGGCGATCCGTGAAGCTTTCTTT.

This clonotype was picked up many times. V and J are TRBV11-2 and TRBJ2-5; D remains unclear. Germline V gene lookup returns CDR1 SGHAT and CDR2 FQNNGV. This CDR3 has 12 residues. Trimming stripped 4 bases from V and 2 bases from J, with 5 bases between. The CDR3 reads CASSSVQETQYF. The CDR3 DNA is TGTGCCAGCAGCTCCGTTCAAGAGACCCAGTACTTC.